A single sample is the source of the 10 T cell receptor beta chains below, sequenced in a study of Graves' ophthalmopathy and Graves' hyperthyroidism. As the template, RNA transcripts were used to amplify TCR beta CDR3 regions. RT-PCR was first run with HTBI primers, then multiplex PCR in a second round. MiXCR, run by TCRdb on the multiplex PCR reads, gives a single entry per CDR3 protein. The sample contains some 15,000 distinct CDR3 sequences, about half of which appear only once. The sequenced sample consisted of peripheral blood. These receptor sequences come from a woman aged 25 to 39 with Graves' ophthalmopathy.

This clonotype is medium-sized in the sample. The V gene is TRBV12-3 or TRBV12-4, the J gene TRBJ2-1; D not resolved. This CDR3 has 13 amino acids. Trimming took off 5 bases at V and 9 bases at J, with 14 bases between the two ends. CDR3 in DNA: TGTGCCAGCAGTCCCCCTTGGACCCGTGAGCAGTTCTTC. Its translation: CASSPPWTREQFF.

This clonotype was detected only a few times. The rearrangement links TRBV14 to TRBJ2-3; possibly TRBD1 or TRBD2 for D (5 bases each). This CDR3 is 14 amino acids long. V lost 1 base, J lost 8 bases, and 13 bases lay in between. Germline CDR1 is SGHDN and CDR2 is FVKESK. CDR3 protein: CASSQAGPQGTQYF. For the CDR3, the DNA is TGTGCCAGCAGCCAAGCGGGGCCGCAGGGTACGCAGTATTTT.

This clonotype was observed a few times. The rearrangement joins TRBV20-1 to TRBJ2-2; D perhaps matches TRBD2 (7 bases). The CDR3 covers 15 residues. CDR1 and CDR2 (germline): DFQATT, SNEGSKA (reference sequence). The V gene lost 1 base and the J gene lost 4 bases, with 13 bases spanning the gap. This CDR3 is CSARVRGGSTGELFF. Here the CDR3 DNA reads TGCAGTGCTAGAGTAAGGGGGGGGAGCACCGGGGAGCTGTTTTTT.

This clonotype was counted between two and nine times. This rearrangement joins TRBV11-1 to TRBJ1-6, with D unresolved. Trimming shortened V by 4 bases and J by 5 bases, and 12 bases separated the two germline ends. The V gene's germline CDR1 is SGHAT and CDR2 FQDESV (reference sequence). This CDR3 is built from 15 residues. CDR3 DNA sequence: TGTGCCAGCAGCTCAAGGCCACGCGATAATTCACCCCTCCACTTT. Protein: CASSSRPRDNSPLHF.

As for this clonotype: The CDR3 ends on some other residue instead of the conserved phenylalanine or tryptophan, so this is likely a read error. The DNA is left out, because the CDR3 cannot be placed on it with certainty; the CDR3 is given as TCRdb lists it. This chain uses TRBV14 with TRBJ1-2. The CDR3 is 16 residues long, ends included. Germline V gene lookup returns CDR1 SGHDN and CDR2 FVKESK. The CDR3: CASSRHGGQPRTTAWG.

In this sample, this clonotype turned up a few times. This rearrangement joins TRBV5-8 to TRBJ1-1, with a possible D match to TRBD1 (6 bases). V lost 5 bases and J 11 bases, leaving 19 bases between the germline ends. Germline values: CDR1 SGHTS, CDR2 YDEGEE. The CDR3 extends over 13 amino acids. As DNA, the CDR3 is TGTGCCAGCAGAACGGTATGGGACACAGGCGCTTTCTTT. It is translated as CASRTVWDTGAFF.

This clonotype was observed many times. The chain uses TRBV20-1 and TRBJ2-7; TRBD2 matches at 7 bases. The germline V gene encodes CDR1 DFQATT and CDR2 SNEGSKA (reference sequence). J gave up 2 bases and V 6 bases, and 13 bases lay outside the gene matches. The CDR3 has 15 residues. The DNA of the CDR3 is TGCAGTGCACATCCGCGGGCGGGAGTACCCTACGAGCAGTACTTC. It is translated as CSAHPRAGVPYEQYF.

Only a few counts were recorded for this clonotype. V gene TRBV10-2 combines with J gene TRBJ1-4; D possibly corresponds to TRBD1 (6 bases). Trimming removed 4 bases at V and 8 bases at J, with 20 bases between. Germline CDR1 and CDR2: WSHSY and SAAADI. The CDR3 spans 16 residues. CDR3 DNA: TGCGCCAGCAGTGCCCTAGGGGGAGGGTCAACGGAAAAACTGTTTTTT. The encoded protein is CASSALGGGSTEKLFF.

Of note for this clonotype: One end of the junction is discordant with germline, which a read error may explain. V gene TRBV29-1 combines with J gene TRBJ2-5; D not resolved. Germline V CDR1 and CDR2: SQVTM, ANQGSEA. CDR3 length equals 11 residues. CDR3 nucleotides: TGCAGCGTTGAAGAACCGGAGACCCAGCACTTC. Protein: CSVEEPETQHF.

The chain couples TRBV10-3 to TRBJ2-1; unclear D gene. The CDR3 runs 14 residues. The V and J ends lost 4 bases and 0 bases respectively, with 7 bases between them. Germline values: CDR1 ENHRY, CDR2 SYGVKD. CDR3 loop: CAISGASSYNEQFF. DNA of the CDR3: TGTGCCATCAGTGGGGCGAGCTCCTACAATGAGCAGTTCTTC.